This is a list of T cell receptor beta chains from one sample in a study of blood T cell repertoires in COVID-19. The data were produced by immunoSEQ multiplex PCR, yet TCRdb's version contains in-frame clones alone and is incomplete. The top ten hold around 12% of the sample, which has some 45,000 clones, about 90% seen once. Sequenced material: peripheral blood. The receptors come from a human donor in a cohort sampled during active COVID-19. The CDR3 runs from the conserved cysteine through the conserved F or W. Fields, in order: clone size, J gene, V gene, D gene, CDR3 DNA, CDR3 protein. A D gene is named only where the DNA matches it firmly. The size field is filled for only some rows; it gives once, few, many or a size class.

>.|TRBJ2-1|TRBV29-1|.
TGCAGCGCTGTAGGAGGGTCCCCTTCCTACAATGAGCAGTTCTTC
CSAVGGSPSYNEQFF
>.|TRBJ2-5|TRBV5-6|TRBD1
TGTGCCAGCAGCTTGTTTGGACAGGGGATAGGGGAGACCCAGTACTTC
CASSLFGQGIGETQYF
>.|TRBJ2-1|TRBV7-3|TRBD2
TGTGCCAGCAGCGATACTAGCGGCAGCTCCTACAATGAGCAGTTCTTC
CASSDTSGSSYNEQFF
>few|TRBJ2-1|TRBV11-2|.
TGTGCCAGCAGCTTACGCTGGAGCTACAATGAGCAGTTCTTC
CASSLRWSYNEQFF
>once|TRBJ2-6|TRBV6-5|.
TGTGCCAGCAGTTGGGACTTCTCTGGGGCCAACGTCCTGACTTTC
CASSWDFSGANVLTF
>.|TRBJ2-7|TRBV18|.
TGTGCCAGCTCACCACAGAGAAGCTCCTACGAGCAGTACTTC
CASSPQRSSYEQYF
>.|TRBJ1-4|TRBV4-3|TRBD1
TGCGCCAGCAGCCTCACAGGGGGCGAGGTAACTAATGAAAAACTGTTTTTT
CASSLTGGEVTNEKLFF
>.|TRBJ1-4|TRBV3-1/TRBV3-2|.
TGTGCCAGCAGCCAATGCCCGCCAGGCTATAATGAAAAACTGTTTTTT
CASSQCPPGYNEKLFF
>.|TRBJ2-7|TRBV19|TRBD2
TGTGCCAGTAGTATTGAGTTTAGGACTAGACCCTACGAGCAGTACTTC
CASSIEFRTRPYEQYF
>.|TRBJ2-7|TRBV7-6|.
TGTGCCAGCAGCTTAGGACTCCCTAGCGAGGGCACCTACGAGCAGTACTTC
CASSLGLPSEGTYEQYF
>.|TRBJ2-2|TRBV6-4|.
TGTGCCAGCAGTCATGACGTCGGGGTTCACACCGGGGAGCTGTTTTTT
CASSHDVGVHTGELFF
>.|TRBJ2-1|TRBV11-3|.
TGTGCCAGCAGCTTAACAATTGGCCACAATGAGCAGTTCTTC
CASSLTIGHNEQFF
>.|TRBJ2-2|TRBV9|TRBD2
TGTGCCAGCAGGGCGGGACTAGCGGGAGTCGGTGCCGGGGAGCTGTTTTTT
CASRAGLAGVGAGELFF
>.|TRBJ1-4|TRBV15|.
TGTGCCACCAGCAGGGGAGGACGTGCAACTAATGAAAAACTGTTTTTT
CATSRGGRATNEKLFF
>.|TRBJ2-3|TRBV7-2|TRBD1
TGTGCCACCAAGGGGGCAGGGACCTACACAGATACGCAGTATTTT
CATKGAGTYTDTQYF
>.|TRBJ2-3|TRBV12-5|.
TGTGCTAGTGGGCAGGGGATCAGCACAGATACGCAGTATTTT
CASGQGISTDTQYF
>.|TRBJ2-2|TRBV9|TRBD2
TGTGCCAGCAGTTTAGCGGGGGGGAACACCGGGGAGCTGTTTTTT
CASSLAGGNTGELFF
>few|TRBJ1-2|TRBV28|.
TGTGCCAGCAGTTTGAGTCGCTATGGCTACACCTTC
CASSLSRYGYTF
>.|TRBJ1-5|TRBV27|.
TGTGCCAGCAGCCCAGCTTCGGCAGGGGGCAATCAGCCCCAGCATTTT
CASSPASAGGNQPQHF
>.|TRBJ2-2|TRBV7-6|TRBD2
TGTGCCAGCAGCCGAAACAGGGCCGGGACTAGCTTCAGCGGGGAGCTGTTTTTT
CASSRNRAGTSFSGELFF
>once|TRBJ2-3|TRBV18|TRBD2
TGTGCCAGCTCACCACCGGCGCGGGGGTGGGCTACGCAGTATTTT
CASSPPARGWATQYF
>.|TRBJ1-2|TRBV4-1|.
TGCGCCAGCAGCCAGACCCAGATTGAGGGTGGCTACACCTTC
CASSQTQIEGGYTF
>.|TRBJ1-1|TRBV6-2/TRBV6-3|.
TGTGCCAGCAGTTTGACTTGGTCTGAAGCTTTCTTT
CASSLTWSEAFF
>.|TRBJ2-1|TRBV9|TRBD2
TGTGCCAGCAGCGTGGGACTAGGCCAGTACAATGAGCAGTTCTTC
CASSVGLGQYNEQFF
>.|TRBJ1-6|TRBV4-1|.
TGCGCCAGCAGCCAACCCGGGAGGGCAGTGAATTCACCCCTCCACTTT
CASSQPGRAVNSPLHF
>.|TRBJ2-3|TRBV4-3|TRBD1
TGCGCCAGCAGCCTCGGGACAGCGGTAGATACGCAGTATTTT
CASSLGTAVDTQYF
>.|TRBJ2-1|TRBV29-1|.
TGCAGCGTTGAAGATAGAGGGCTTAGCCAACGGGGAGAGCAGTTCTTC
CSVEDRGLSQRGEQFF
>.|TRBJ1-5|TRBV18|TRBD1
TGTGCCAGCTCATCGGACAGGAATCAGCCCCAGCATTTT
CASSSDRNQPQHF
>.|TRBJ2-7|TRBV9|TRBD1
TGTGCCAGCAGCGTAGCTCCTGGACAGGGTGCCTACGAGCAGTACTTC
CASSVAPGQGAYEQYF
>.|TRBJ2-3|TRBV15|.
TGTGCCACCAGCAGGGGAGGCACAGATACGCAGTATTTT
CATSRGGTDTQYF
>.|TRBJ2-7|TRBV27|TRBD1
TGTGCCAGCAGCACGGGACAGTTATCCTACGAGCAGTACTTC
CASSTGQLSYEQYF
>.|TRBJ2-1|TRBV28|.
TGTGCCAGCCGAACGCAAGAGAATACCCCGTTCTTC
CASRTQENTPFF
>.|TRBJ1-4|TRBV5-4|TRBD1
TGTGCCAGCAGCACAGGGGTTGGGAATGAAAAACTGTTTTTT
CASSTGVGNEKLFF
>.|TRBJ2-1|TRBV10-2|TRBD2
TGCGCCAGCAGGGGAACTAGCGGTTCCTACAATGAGCAGTTCTTC
CASRGTSGSYNEQFF
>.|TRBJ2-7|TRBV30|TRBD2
TGTGCCTGGAGCCCGGGTGTGCGGGGGGTTCCTCCTGACGAGCAGTACTTC
CAWSPGVRGVPPDEQYF
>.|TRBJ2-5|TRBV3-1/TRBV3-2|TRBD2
TGTGCCAGCAGCCAAGATTCCCCAGGCGGGGGGACCCAAGAGACCCAGTACTTC
CASSQDSPGGGTQETQYF
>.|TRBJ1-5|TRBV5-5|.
TGTGCCAGCAGCCGATCGGGGGAGCCCCAGCATTTT
CASSRSGEPQHF
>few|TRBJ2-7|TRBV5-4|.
TGTGCCAGCAACGCCCAGGGCTACGAGCAGTACTTC
CASNAQGYEQYF
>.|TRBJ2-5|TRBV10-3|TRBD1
TGTGCCATCAGTGAGTCCAGGGGGAGTGAAGAGACCCAGTACTTC
CAISESRGSEETQYF
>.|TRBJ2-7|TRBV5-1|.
TGCGCCAGCAGCCCAGGAGGTACAGGGTCGACCTACGAGCAGTACTTC
CASSPGGTGSTYEQYF
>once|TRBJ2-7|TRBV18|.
TGTGCCAGCTCACCACTCAGATCCTACGAGCAGTACTTC
CASSPLRSYEQYF
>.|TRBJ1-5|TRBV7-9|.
TGTGCCAGCAGCGCAGGAATCAATCAGCCCCAGCATTTT
CASSAGINQPQHF
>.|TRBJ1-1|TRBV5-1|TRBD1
TGCGCCAGCAGCCTGGGACAGTTGGAGACTGAAGCTTTCTTT
CASSLGQLETEAFF
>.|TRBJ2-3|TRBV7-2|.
TGTGCCAGCAGCTTAGCGAGTAGCGGCGCAGATACGCAGTATTTT
CASSLASSGADTQYF
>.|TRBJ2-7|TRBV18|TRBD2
TGTGCCAGCTCAATTAGCGGGGGCTCCTACGAGCAGTACTTC
CASSISGGSYEQYF